Reported below is one T cell receptor (beta chain). The data stem from a study of blood T cell repertoires in COVID-19. Study as a whole: Samples came from the United States, Italy and Spain, spanning acute and convalescent COVID-19.

Libraries were prepared by immunoSEQ multiplex PCR; TCRdb keeps only in-frame clonotypes and omits some of them. The sample holds some 150,000 clones, 70% to 85% seen once. The sequence came from a woman of 80 years or more with acute or convalescent COVID-19. What was sequenced was peripheral blood.

DNA of the CDR3: TGTGCCAGCAGCGGGACAGCGTCTGAGCAGTTCTTC. Translated, it gives CASSGTASEQFF. This chain joins TRBV7-8 and TRBJ2-1; TRBD1 aligns across 7 bases. In germline, CDR1 is SGHVS, CDR2 FQNEAQ. The CDR3 sequence is 12 residues long. Trimming at V came to 5 bases and at J to 9 bases, leaving 4 bases not matched to a gene.